This T cell receptor (beta chain) was observed in a study of vaccination and CD4 T cells after COVID-19. Notes on the study in general: Spike mono-reactivity marked 304 of 307 vaccine-specific clones in convalescent patients.

This CDR3 comprises 18 residues. From germline, CDR1 is DFQATT and CDR2 SNEGSKA (reference sequence). Trimming pared 6 bases from V and 12 bases from J, leaving 35 bases between. This clonotype showed up just a few times. The antigen is unknown. Researchers used the Oncomine TCR Beta short-read assay to sequence DNA from cultured CD4+ T cells. One entry per CDR3 protein results from TCRdb running MiXCR on the PCR reads. This sample has 4,600 or so distinct CDR3 sequences, with about three fifths found just once. Treatment in this sample: roughly ten-day PBMC culture with coronavirus spike peptide pools or control peptides (ViraFEST assay). The unexposed donor gave CD4+ T cells before the COVID-19 pandemic (2011-2018).

The TCR originated in a human donor in good health. The V gene is TRBV20-1, the J gene TRBJ2-2; D is tentatively TRBD1 or TRBD2 (5 bases each). Sequencing used CD4+ T cells from blood, cultured in vitro. The CDR3 DNA sequence: TGCAGTGCCGGCGACGGGGCCACTACTTATACTAACCGGGGAAAGCTGTTTTTT. This codes for CSAGDGATTYTNRGKLFF.